This is a list of T cell receptor beta chains from one sample in a study of cytomegalovirus exposure and HLA in healthy donors. Sequencing used immunoSEQ multiplex PCR; TCRdb keeps in-frame clones, though not all of them. The table lists about 160,000 clones, over 70% of them singletons. Sequenced: PBMCs. These receptors were obtained from a woman between 35 and 50 years old in good health and CMV-seropositive. Each CDR3 is given with its conserved first and last residue. Fields, in order: V gene, D gene, CDR3 protein. A D gene is named only where the DNA matches it firmly.

v_gene: TRBV9; d_gene: -; CDR3aa: CASGGASAYNEQFF
v_gene: TRBV5-1; d_gene: TRBD1; CDR3aa: CASSLNRDSGGSQYF
v_gene: TRBV5-1; d_gene: -; CDR3aa: CASSFRGVGTDTQYF
v_gene: TRBV7-8; d_gene: -; CDR3aa: CASSLDLGGGSGNTIYF
v_gene: TRBV18; d_gene: TRBD1; CDR3aa: CASTWDSGGYEQYF
v_gene: TRBV6-5; d_gene: TRBD1; CDR3aa: CASSWTGLETQYF
v_gene: TRBV5-1; d_gene: TRBD2; CDR3aa: CASSLRTSGGATGEQFF
v_gene: TRBV5-1; d_gene: -; CDR3aa: CASSIYQETQYF
v_gene: TRBV29-1; d_gene: TRBD1; CDR3aa: CSVNTGGNTEAFF
v_gene: TRBV11-1; d_gene: -; CDR3aa: CASSQTRVANTEAFF
v_gene: TRBV18; d_gene: TRBD1; CDR3aa: CASSPIQGTFYGYTF
v_gene: TRBV5-1; d_gene: -; CDR3aa: CASGETAGNTIYF
v_gene: TRBV9; d_gene: TRBD1; CDR3aa: CASSTGQGVLGYTF
v_gene: TRBV30; d_gene: -; CDR3aa: CAWSVLESTEAFF
v_gene: TRBV15; d_gene: -; CDR3aa: CATSSGSGSEKLFF
v_gene: TRBV28; d_gene: TRBD1; CDR3aa: CASSFGTARYGYTF
v_gene: TRBV6-6; d_gene: TRBD1; CDR3aa: CASSTRQGAVGYGYTF
v_gene: TRBV29-1; d_gene: -; CDR3aa: CSVGAHEQYF
v_gene: TRBV29-1; d_gene: TRBD1; CDR3aa: CSVLGTVSNYGYTF
v_gene: TRBV2; d_gene: -; CDR3aa: CASKGDGAGYTF
v_gene: TRBV7-9; d_gene: -; CDR3aa: CASSHNTGELFF
v_gene: TRBV6-6; d_gene: -; CDR3aa: CASSAREDEFF
v_gene: TRBV4-2; d_gene: -; CDR3aa: CASSQDLAGMGDEQFF
v_gene: TRBV13; d_gene: -; CDR3aa: CASSLRRGLEAFF
v_gene: TRBV30; d_gene: -; CDR3aa: CAWSVGGVYGYTF
v_gene: TRBV19; d_gene: TRBD1; CDR3aa: CASSIGTVNQPQHF
v_gene: TRBV5-1; d_gene: -; CDR3aa: CASSDDPQGGGKTQYF
v_gene: TRBV5-1; d_gene: -; CDR3aa: CASSLGRSTNEKLFF
v_gene: TRBV4-1; d_gene: TRBD2; CDR3aa: CASSLLAGGLVNEQFF
v_gene: TRBV7-9; d_gene: TRBD2; CDR3aa: CASRRLAGRGNEQFF
v_gene: TRBV14; d_gene: TRBD1; CDR3aa: CASSGQGADTQYF
v_gene: TRBV6-5; d_gene: -; CDR3aa: CASTIEPQPQHF
v_gene: TRBV5-1; d_gene: -; CDR3aa: CASSLVAGATGELFF
v_gene: TRBV19; d_gene: TRBD1; CDR3aa: CASSLGTASGNTIYF
v_gene: TRBV9; d_gene: TRBD2; CDR3aa: CASSAGGQGNEQFF
v_gene: TRBV5-1; d_gene: -; CDR3aa: CASSLARGNTEAFF
v_gene: TRBV19; d_gene: -; CDR3aa: CASSINRNRTNEKLFF
v_gene: TRBV5-1; d_gene: -; CDR3aa: CASSLTGGAEGYTF
v_gene: TRBV30; d_gene: TRBD1; CDR3aa: CATGQGEAFF
v_gene: TRBV7-2; d_gene: TRBD1; CDR3aa: CASSLETGGSGNTIYF
v_gene: TRBV7-3; d_gene: -; CDR3aa: CASSLDRAAAPYEQYF
v_gene: TRBV4-2; d_gene: TRBD1; CDR3aa: CASSQSDRGDSPLHF
v_gene: TRBV10-3; d_gene: TRBD1; CDR3aa: CAISDGGTGEKLFF
v_gene: TRBV5-1; d_gene: TRBD2; CDR3aa: CASSTRGSGGQYNEQFF